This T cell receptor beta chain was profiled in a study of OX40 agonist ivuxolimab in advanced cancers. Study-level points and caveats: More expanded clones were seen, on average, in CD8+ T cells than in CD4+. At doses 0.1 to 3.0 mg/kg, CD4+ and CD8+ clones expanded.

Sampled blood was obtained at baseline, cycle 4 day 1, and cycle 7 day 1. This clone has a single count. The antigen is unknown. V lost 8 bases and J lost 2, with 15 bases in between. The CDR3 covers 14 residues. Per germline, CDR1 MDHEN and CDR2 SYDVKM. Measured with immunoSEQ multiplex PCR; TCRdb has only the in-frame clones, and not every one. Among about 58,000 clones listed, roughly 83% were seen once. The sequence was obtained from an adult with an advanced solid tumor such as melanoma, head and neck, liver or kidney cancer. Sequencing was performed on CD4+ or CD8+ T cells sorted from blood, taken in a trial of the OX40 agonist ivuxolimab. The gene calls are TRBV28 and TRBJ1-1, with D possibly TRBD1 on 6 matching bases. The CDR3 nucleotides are TGTGCCAGCTCCGGGGGCAGGGGAAACACTGAAGCTTTCTTT. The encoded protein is CASSGGRGNTEAFF. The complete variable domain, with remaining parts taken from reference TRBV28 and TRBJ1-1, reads DVKVTQSSRYLVKRTGEKVFLECVQDMDHENMFWYRQDPGLGLRLIYFSYDVKMKEKGDIPEGYSVSREKKERFSLILESASTNQTSMYLCASSGGRGNTEAFFGQGTRLTVV.